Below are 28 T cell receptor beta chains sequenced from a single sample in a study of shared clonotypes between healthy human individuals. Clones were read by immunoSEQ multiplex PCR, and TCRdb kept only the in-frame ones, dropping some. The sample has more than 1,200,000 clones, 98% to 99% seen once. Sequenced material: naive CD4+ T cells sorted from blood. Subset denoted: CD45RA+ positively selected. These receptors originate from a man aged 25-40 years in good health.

CDR3 sequence reads: CASSSTGSGNTIYF. The CDR3 coding sequence is TGTGCCAGCAGTTCTACAGGGTCTGGAAACACCATATATTTT. This chain joins TRBV28 and TRBJ1-3, with a possible D match to TRBD1 (6 bases). V gave up 4 bases and J gave up 1 base, with 8 bases separating them. CDR3 size: 14 residues. Per the germline V gene, CDR1 is MDHEN and CDR2 is SYDVKM.

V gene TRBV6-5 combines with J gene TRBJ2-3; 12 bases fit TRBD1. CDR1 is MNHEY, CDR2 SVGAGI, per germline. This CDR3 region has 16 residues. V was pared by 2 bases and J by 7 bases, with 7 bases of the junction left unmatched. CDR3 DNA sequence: TGTGCCAGCAGTTACCCTCCGGGACAGGGGGCCCATACGCAGTATTTT. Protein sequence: CASSYPPGQGAHTQYF.

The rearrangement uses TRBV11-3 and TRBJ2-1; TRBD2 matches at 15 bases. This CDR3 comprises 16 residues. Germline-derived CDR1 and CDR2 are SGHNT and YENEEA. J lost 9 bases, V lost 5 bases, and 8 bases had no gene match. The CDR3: CASSLGLAGGPFEQFF. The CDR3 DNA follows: TGTGCCAGCAGCCTCGGACTAGCGGGAGGGCCTTTTGAGCAGTTCTTC.

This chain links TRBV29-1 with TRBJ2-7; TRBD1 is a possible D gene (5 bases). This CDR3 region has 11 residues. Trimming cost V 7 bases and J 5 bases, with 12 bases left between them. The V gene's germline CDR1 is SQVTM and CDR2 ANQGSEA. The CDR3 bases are TGCAGCGGACAGTTCCGGGACGAGCAGTACTTC. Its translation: CSGQFRDEQYF.

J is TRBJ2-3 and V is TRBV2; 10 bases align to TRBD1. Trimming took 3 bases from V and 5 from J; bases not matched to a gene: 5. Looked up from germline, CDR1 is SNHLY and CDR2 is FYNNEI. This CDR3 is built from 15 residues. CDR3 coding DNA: TGTGCCAGCAGTGAGGGGACAGGGGCGGGAGATACGCAGTATTTT. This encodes CASSEGTGAGDTQYF.

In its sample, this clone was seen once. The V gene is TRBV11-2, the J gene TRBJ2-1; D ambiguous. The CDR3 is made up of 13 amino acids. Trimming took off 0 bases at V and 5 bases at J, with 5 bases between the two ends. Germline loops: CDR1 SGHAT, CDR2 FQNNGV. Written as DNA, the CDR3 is TGTGCCAGCAGCTTAGAACCGGACAATGAGCAGTTCTTC. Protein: CASSLEPDNEQFF.

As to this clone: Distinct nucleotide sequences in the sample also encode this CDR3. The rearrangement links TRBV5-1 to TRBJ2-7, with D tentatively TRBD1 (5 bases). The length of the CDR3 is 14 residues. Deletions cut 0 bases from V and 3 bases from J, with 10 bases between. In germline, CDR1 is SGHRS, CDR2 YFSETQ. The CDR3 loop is CASSLGRVYYEQYF. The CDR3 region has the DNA TGCGCCAGCAGCTTGGGCAGGGTATACTACGAGCAGTACTTC.

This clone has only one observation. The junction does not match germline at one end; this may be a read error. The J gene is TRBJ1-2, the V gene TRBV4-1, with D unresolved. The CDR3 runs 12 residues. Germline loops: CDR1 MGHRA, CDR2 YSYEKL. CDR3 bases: TGCGCCAGCAGCCAAGTTCCAGGATCAGGCCGCTTC. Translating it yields CASSQVPGSGRF.

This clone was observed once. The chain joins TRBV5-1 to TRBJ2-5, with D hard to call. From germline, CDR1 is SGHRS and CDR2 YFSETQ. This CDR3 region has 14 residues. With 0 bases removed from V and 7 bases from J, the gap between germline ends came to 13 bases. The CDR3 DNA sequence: TGCGCCAGCAGCTTGGCAGACGGAGTTTCGACCCAGTACTTC. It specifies CASSLADGVSTQYF.

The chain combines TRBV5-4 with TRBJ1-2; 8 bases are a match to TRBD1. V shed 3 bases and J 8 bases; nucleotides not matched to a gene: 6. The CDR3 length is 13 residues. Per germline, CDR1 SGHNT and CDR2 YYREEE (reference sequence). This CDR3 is CASSSDRVQGYTF. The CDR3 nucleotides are TGTGCCAGCAGCTCGGACAGGGTTCAGGGCTACACCTTC.

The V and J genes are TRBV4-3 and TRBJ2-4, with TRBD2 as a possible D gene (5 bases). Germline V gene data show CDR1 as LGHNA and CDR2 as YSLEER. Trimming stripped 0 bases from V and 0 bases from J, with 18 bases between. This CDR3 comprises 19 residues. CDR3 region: CASSQDPYWGAQAKNIQYF. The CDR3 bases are TGCGCCAGCAGCCAAGATCCTTATTGGGGAGCCCAAGCCAAAAACATTCAGTACTTC.

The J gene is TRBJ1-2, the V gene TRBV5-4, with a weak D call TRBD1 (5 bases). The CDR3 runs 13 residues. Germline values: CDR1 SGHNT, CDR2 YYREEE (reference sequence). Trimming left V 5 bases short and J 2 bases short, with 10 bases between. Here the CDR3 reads CASRQGPNYGYTF. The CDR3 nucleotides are TGTGCCAGCAGGCAGGGACCGAACTATGGCTACACCTTC.

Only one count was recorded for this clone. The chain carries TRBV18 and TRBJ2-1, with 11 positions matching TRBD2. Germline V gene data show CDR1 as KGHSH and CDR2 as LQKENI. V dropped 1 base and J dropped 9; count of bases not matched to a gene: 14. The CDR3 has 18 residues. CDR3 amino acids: CASSPLPGGASGRSEQFF. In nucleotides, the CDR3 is TGTGCCAGCTCACCACTTCCGGGTGGCGCTAGCGGGAGGAGTGAGCAGTTCTTC.

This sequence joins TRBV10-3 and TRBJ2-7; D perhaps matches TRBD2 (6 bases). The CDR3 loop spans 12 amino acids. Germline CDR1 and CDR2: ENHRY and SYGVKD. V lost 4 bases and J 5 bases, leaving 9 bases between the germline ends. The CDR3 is CAISVAGNEQYF. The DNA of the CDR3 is TGTGCCATCAGTGTGGCGGGGAACGAGCAGTACTTC.

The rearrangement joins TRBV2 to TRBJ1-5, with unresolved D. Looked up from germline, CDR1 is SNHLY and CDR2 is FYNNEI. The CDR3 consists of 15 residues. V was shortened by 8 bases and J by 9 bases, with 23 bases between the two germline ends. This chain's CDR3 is CASRGGVGWVLPQHF. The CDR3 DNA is TGTGCCAGCCGAGGCGGTGTCGGTTGGGTTCTGCCCCAGCATTTT.

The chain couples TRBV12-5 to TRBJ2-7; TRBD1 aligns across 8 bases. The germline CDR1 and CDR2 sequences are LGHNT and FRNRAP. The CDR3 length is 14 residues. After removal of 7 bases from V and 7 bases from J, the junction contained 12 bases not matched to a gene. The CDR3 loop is CASAEGTGSEEQYF. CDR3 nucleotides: TGTGCTAGTGCCGAGGGGACAGGATCCGAAGAGCAGTACTTC. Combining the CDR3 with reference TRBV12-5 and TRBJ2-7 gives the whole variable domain DARVTQTPRHKVTEMGQEVTMRCQPILGHNTVFWYRQTMMQGLELLAYFRNRAPLDDSGMPKDRFSAEMPDATLATLKIQPSEPRDSAVYFCASAEGTGSEEQYFGPGTRLTVT.

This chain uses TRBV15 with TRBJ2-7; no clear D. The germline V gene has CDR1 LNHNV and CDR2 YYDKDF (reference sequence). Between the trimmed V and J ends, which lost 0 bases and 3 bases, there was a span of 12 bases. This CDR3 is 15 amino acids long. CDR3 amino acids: CATSRDSNSIYEQYF. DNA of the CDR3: TGTGCCACCAGCAGAGATTCGAACAGCATCTACGAGCAGTACTTC.

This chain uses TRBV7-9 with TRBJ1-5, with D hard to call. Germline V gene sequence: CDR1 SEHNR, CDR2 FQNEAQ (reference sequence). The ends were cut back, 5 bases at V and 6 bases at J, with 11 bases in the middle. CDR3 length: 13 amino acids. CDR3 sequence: CASSDSGFQPQHF. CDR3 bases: TGTGCCAGCAGCGATTCGGGCTTTCAGCCCCAGCATTTT.

CDR3 region: CASSPGLSPPRGEQFF. The DNA of the CDR3 is TGTGCCAGCAGCCCGGGACTCTCCCCTCCGAGAGGTGAGCAGTTCTTC. The chain joins TRBV7-2 to TRBJ2-1; D is perhaps TRBD2 (6 bases). Between the trimmed V and J ends, which lost 5 bases and 9 bases, there was a span of 23 bases. Per the germline V gene, CDR1 is SGHTA and CDR2 is FQGNSA. The CDR3 is made up of 16 amino acids.

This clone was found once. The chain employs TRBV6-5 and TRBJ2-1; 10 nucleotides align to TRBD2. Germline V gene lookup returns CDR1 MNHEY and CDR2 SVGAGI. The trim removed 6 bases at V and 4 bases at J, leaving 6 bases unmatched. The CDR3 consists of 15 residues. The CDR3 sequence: CASRPSGGGYNEQFF. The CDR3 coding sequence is TGTGCCAGCAGGCCTAGCGGGGGTGGATACAATGAGCAGTTCTTC.

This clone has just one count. This CDR3 reads CASYGGRGQWNTEAFF. The CDR3 DNA follows: TGTGCCAGTTATGGCGGCAGGGGGCAATGGAACACTGAAGCTTTCTTT. The gene calls are TRBV19 and TRBJ1-1; TRBD1 matches at 8 bases. The germline gives CDR1 LNHDA, CDR2 SQIVND (reference sequence). With 8 bases clipped from V and 1 base from J, the junction kept 12 bases outside the gene matches. The CDR3 consists of 16 residues.

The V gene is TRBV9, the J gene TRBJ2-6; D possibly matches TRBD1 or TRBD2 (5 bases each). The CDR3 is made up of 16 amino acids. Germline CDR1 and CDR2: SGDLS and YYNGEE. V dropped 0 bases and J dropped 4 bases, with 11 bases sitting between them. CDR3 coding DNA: TGTGCCAGCAGCGTAGATCCGGGGACCGGGGCCAACGTCCTGACTTTC. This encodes CASSVDPGTGANVLTF.

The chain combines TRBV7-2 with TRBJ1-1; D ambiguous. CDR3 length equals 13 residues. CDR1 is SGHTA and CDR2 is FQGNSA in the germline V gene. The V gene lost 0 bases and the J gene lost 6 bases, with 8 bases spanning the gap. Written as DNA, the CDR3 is TGTGCCAGCAGCTTAGCGGCTTTTGCTGAAGCTTTCTTT. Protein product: CASSLAAFAEAFF.

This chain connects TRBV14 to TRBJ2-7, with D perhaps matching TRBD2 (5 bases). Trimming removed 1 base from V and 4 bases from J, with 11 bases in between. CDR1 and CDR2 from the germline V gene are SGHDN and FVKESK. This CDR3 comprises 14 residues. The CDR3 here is CASSQAGERYEQYF. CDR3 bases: TGTGCCAGCAGCCAAGCTGGTGAGCGGTACGAGCAGTACTTC.

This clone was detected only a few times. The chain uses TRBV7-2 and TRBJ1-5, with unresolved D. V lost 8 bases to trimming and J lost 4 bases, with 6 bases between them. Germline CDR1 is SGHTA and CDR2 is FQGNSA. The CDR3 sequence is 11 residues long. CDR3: CASGGNQPQHF. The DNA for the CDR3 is TGTGCCAGCGGTGGGAATCAGCCCCAGCATTTT.

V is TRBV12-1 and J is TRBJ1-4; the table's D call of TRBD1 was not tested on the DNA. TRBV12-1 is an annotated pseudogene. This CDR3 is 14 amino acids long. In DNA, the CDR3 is TGTGCCAGCATTTTTGGCAGGGCCCGCGAAAAACTGTTTTTT. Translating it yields CASIFGRAREKLFF.

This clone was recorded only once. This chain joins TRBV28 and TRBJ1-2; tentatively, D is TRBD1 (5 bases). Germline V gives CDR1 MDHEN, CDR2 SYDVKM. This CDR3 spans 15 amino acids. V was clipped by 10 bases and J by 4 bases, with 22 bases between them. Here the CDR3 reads CATARGPRPIYGYTF. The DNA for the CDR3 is TGTGCCACCGCAAGGGGCCCTCGACCGATCTATGGCTACACCTTC.

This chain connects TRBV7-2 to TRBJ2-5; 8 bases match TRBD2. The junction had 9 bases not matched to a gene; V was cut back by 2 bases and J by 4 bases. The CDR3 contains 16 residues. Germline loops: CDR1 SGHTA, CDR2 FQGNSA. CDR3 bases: TGTGCCAGCAGCTTAAATTCGCGGCGGGGGGCAGAGACCCAGTACTTC. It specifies CASSLNSRRGAETQYF.